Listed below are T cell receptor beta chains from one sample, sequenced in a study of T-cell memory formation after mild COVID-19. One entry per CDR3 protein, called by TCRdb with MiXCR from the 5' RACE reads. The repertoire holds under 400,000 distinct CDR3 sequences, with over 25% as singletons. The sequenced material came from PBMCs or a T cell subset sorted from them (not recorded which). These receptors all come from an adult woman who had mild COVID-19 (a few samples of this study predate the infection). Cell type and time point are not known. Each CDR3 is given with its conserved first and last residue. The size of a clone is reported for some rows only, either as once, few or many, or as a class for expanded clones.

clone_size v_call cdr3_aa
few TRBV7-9 CAGDGFDSGANVLTF
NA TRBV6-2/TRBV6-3 CASSFRTGFRTQYF
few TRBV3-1 CASSQVSNEQYF
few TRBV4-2 CASSQDPVAGGFETQYF
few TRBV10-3 CAISWGAREQYF
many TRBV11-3 CASSPREAGGHGYTF
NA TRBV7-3 CASSSSPSVDTQYF
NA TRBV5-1 CASSLGVYLNTEAFF
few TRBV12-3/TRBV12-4 CASSLLGPNLGGDTQYF
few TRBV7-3 CASSPVGDEQFF
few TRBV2 CASTVAGPGGRAFF
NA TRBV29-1 CSVEFGGRGTDTQYF
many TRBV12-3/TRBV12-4 CASSPPRTRDTGELFF
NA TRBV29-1 CSVGSFYEQYF
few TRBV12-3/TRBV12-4 CASSLTRAVETQYF
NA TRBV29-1 CSVGAGGPSEQFF
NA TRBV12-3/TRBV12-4 CASSETGFQETQYF
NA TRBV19 CASSMRGLGGELFF
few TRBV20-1 CSVRVNTQYF
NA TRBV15 CATSTKQVNEKLFF
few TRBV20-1 CSARGRLDNSPLHF
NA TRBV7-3 CASKDSGNTIYF
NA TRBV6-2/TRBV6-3 CASSPGTDTYEQYF
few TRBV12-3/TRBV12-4 CASRGRPGISGVHNTGELFF
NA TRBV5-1 CASSFTGTEISYGYTF